The 29 T cell receptor beta chains in this list originate from one sample, sequenced in a study of T cell repertoires in cytomegalovirus infection. TCRdb reanalysed the reads using MiXCR and keeps one entry per CDR3 protein. The sample gives about 260,000 distinct CDR3 sequences, roughly an eighth of which show up once; roughly 8.7% is in the top ten. Sequencing used PBMCs. The receptors derive from a human donor in good health (CMV status not recorded). Some clones in this sample may be carry-over from other donors' samples.

This clonotype was counted many times. The chain employs TRBV7-2 and TRBJ2-5; tentative D call: TRBD1 (6 bases). This CDR3 has 16 residues. Trimming removed 2 bases at V and 3 bases at J, with 16 bases between. CDR1 is SGHTA and CDR2 is FQGNSA in the germline V gene. Here the CDR3 DNA reads TGTGCCAGCAGCTTACCGCCGGGACACCAGAAAGAGACCCAGTACTTC. This encodes CASSLPPGHQKETQYF.

A few counts support this clonotype. The J gene is TRBJ2-7, the V gene TRBV28; D is undetermined. The V gene's germline CDR1 is MDHEN and CDR2 SYDVKM. CDR3 length: 16 amino acids. V lost 7 bases to trimming and J lost 0 bases, with 19 bases between them. The CDR3 coding sequence is TGTGCCAGCACCCCTACGGCCGACGATGGCTCCTACGAGCAGTACTTC. It encodes CASTPTADDGSYEQYF.

This clonotype occurred many times. The chain joins TRBV28 to TRBJ2-2, with 10 nucleotides matching TRBD1. V gave up 4 bases and J gave up 4 bases; unmatched junction bases: 6. The germline V gene encodes CDR1 MDHEN and CDR2 SYDVKM. The length of the CDR3 is 16 residues. CDR3 in DNA: TGTGCCAGCAGTTCCGGGACAGGGGCGAGCACCGGGGAGCTGTTTTTT. It codes for CASSSGTGASTGELFF. Variable domain in full (rest from reference TRBV28 and TRBJ2-2): DVKVTQSSRYLVKRTGEKVFLECVQDMDHENMFWYRQDPGLGLRLIYFSYDVKMKEKGDIPEGYSVSREKKERFSLILESASTNQTSMYLCASSSGTGASTGELFFGEGSRLTVL.

The J gene is TRBJ2-7, the V gene TRBV19; a possible D gene is TRBD2 (6 bases). The germline gives CDR1 LNHDA, CDR2 SQIVND (reference sequence). The CDR3 has 14 amino acids. V lost 5 bases and J 3 bases, leaving 14 bases between the germline ends. The chain's CDR3 is CASSWDAGLYEQYF. CDR3 DNA: TGTGCCAGTAGTTGGGACGCGGGGCTCTACGAGCAGTACTTC.

In this sample, this clonotype turned up a few times. The rearrangement uses TRBV5-1 and TRBJ1-2, with D possibly matching TRBD1 (5 bases). V was pared by 9 bases and J by 3 bases, with 15 bases between. Germline V gene data show CDR1 as SGHRS and CDR2 as YFSETQ. CDR3 length equals 13 residues. The CDR3 loop reads CATQGGEDYGYTF. The CDR3 nucleotides read TGCGCCACCCAGGGCGGGGAGGACTATGGCTACACCTTC.

V is TRBV28 and J is TRBJ2-1; 9 nucleotides match TRBD1. This CDR3 contains 15 residues. J lost 4 bases, V lost 5 bases, and 6 bases had no gene match. Germline values: CDR1 MDHEN, CDR2 SYDVKM. The CDR3 spells CASSGPGQGYNEQFF. DNA of the CDR3: TGTGCCAGCAGTGGTCCGGGACAGGGATACAATGAGCAGTTCTTC.

This clonotype was seen a few times. The chain has TRBV12-3 or TRBV12-4 and TRBJ1-2, with D unclear. Trimming pared 3 bases from V and 2 bases from J, leaving 10 bases between. This CDR3 spans 14 amino acids. The CDR3 DNA sequence: TGTGCCAGCAGTTTCTACGGGCCAAACTATGGCTACACCTTC. Its protein is CASSFYGPNYGYTF.

The chain links TRBV5-4 to TRBJ2-3; D not certain. The CDR3 spans 12 residues. The germline V and J ends were trimmed by 4 bases and 10 bases, with 13 bases remaining between them. CDR1 is SGHNT and CDR2 is YYREEE in the germline V gene (reference sequence). CDR3: CASSPHESSQYF. In nucleotides, the CDR3 is TGTGCCAGCAGCCCGCATGAGAGTTCGCAGTATTTT.

This clonotype was seen ten or more times. The chain couples TRBV7-2 to TRBJ2-1; weak D call: TRBD1 (5 bases). The CDR3 consists of 14 residues. Trimming pared 3 bases from V and 7 bases from J, leaving 13 bases between. Per germline, CDR1 SGHTA and CDR2 FQGNSA. Here the CDR3 reads CASSFLSGRNEQFF. The CDR3 DNA is TGTGCCAGCAGCTTTTTGTCAGGGCGTAATGAGCAGTTCTTC.

By share, this clonotype counts as medium-sized. The chain has TRBV7-2 and TRBJ1-5; D uncertain. V was clipped by 3 bases and J by 3 bases, with 12 bases between them. Germline V lookup: CDR1 SGHTA, CDR2 FQGNSA. This CDR3 region has 15 residues. The CDR3 bases are TGTGCCAGCAGCTTCGGCCAGACCTACAATCAGCCCCAGCATTTT. Residues: CASSFGQTYNQPQHF.

The chain is built from TRBV10-3 and TRBJ2-3, with TRBD2 matching 11 bases. The germline gives CDR1 ENHRY, CDR2 SYGVKD. The CDR3 is made up of 15 amino acids. Unmatched junction bases numbered 5, after V lost 5 bases and J lost 4 bases. The CDR3 region is CAISNLAGGSDTQYF. CDR3 DNA sequence: TGTGCCATCAGTAATCTAGCGGGAGGATCAGATACGCAGTATTTT.

The chain uses TRBV7-9 and TRBJ2-2; D remains ambiguous. CDR1 is SEHNR and CDR2 is FQNEAQ in the germline V gene (reference sequence). V lost 3 bases and J 9 bases, leaving 8 bases between the germline ends. This CDR3 spans 12 amino acids. CDR3 nucleotide sequence: TGTGCCAGCAGCTTGCGAAGATGGGAGCTGTTTTTT. Its translation: CASSLRRWELFF.

This clonotype was detected ten times or more. The genes are TRBV12-3 or TRBV12-4 and TRBJ2-7, with TRBD2 matching over 7 bases. The CDR3 runs to 15 residues. Trimming took 5 bases from V and 2 from J; bases not matched to a gene: 9. The CDR3 is CASSPGGGRTYEQYF. The CDR3 coding sequence is TGTGCCAGCAGTCCTGGGGGGGGACGCACCTACGAGCAGTACTTC.

This clonotype has a count of ten or more. The gene calls are TRBV7-2 and TRBJ2-6; TRBD1 might be the D (5 bases). The V end was cut by 5 bases, the J end by 2 bases, with 10 bases between. The CDR3 has 15 amino acids. CDR1 SGHTA and CDR2 FQGNSA come from the germline V gene. The CDR3 DNA follows: TGTGCCAGCAGCCGAGCAGGGCCTGGGGCCAACGTCCTGACTTTC. Protein product: CASSRAGPGANVLTF.

There are many counts of this clonotype. The chain recombines TRBV4-2 with TRBJ1-2; unclear D gene. Germline V CDR1 and CDR2: LGHNA, YNFKEQ. The length of the CDR3 is 16 residues. Between the trimmed V and J ends, which lost 4 bases and 0 bases, there was a span of 15 bases. Here the CDR3 reads CASSPSAGTTNYGYTF. In nucleotides, the CDR3 is TGTGCCAGCAGCCCGTCCGCCGGAACCACTAACTATGGCTACACCTTC.

This clonotype was recorded a few times. J is TRBJ1-4 and V is TRBV24-1; no reliable D call. The V gene's germline CDR1 is KGHDR and CDR2 SFDVKD. There are 15 residues in the CDR3. Trimming stripped 2 bases from V and 5 bases from J, with 11 bases between. The CDR3 loop reads CATSDSGGRNEKLFF. CDR3 DNA: TGTGCCACCAGTGATTCCGGAGGGAGGAATGAAAAACTGTTTTTT.

This clonotype was seen ten or more times. The V call is TRBV7-6, the J call TRBJ2-1; no definite D call. The ends were cut back, 5 bases at V and 0 bases at J, with 8 bases in the middle. The CDR3 is 14 amino acids. Germline V lookup: CDR1 SGHVS, CDR2 FNYEAQ. CDR3 DNA: TGTGCCAGCAGCCTGGACCGCTCCTACAATGAGCAGTTCTTC. Amino acid sequence: CASSLDRSYNEQFF.

This sequence joins TRBV7-3 and TRBJ2-7; possibly TRBD2 for D (6 bases). Germline V lookup: CDR1 SGHTA, CDR2 FQGTGA. V was clipped by 5 bases and J by 6 bases, with 11 bases between them. The CDR3 runs to 12 residues. CDR3 in DNA: TGTGCCAGCAGCCTTCCCGGGGGCGAGCAGTACTTC. Amino acid sequence: CASSLPGGEQYF.

There are a few counts of this clonotype. The V gene is TRBV6-6, the J gene TRBJ2-3; D is possibly TRBD1 (6 bases). V was pared by 8 bases and J by 2 bases, with 17 bases between. Germline CDR1 reads MNHNY; CDR2 reads SVGAGI (reference sequence). The CDR3 consists of 15 residues. DNA of the CDR3: TGTGCCAGCCTGCAGGGGTCGGTGTACACAGATACGCAGTATTTT. Residues: CASLQGSVYTDTQYF.

The chain uses TRBV20-1 and TRBJ2-1; 9 positions agree with TRBD2. Losses at the gene ends were 2 bases for V and 0 bases for J; bases not matched to a gene: 5. The CDR3 totals 16 residues. The germline V gene has CDR1 DFQATT and CDR2 SNEGSKA (reference sequence). The CDR3: CSARHAGGPSYNEQFF. DNA of the CDR3: TGCAGTGCTAGACACGCGGGGGGGCCCTCCTACAATGAGCAGTTCTTC.

This clonotype was recorded many times. The chain has TRBV7-2 and TRBJ2-5, with D perhaps matching TRBD2 (7 bases). The CDR3 sequence is 16 residues long. V dropped 2 bases and J dropped 2 bases, with 15 bases sitting between them. Looked up from germline, CDR1 is SGHTA and CDR2 is FQGNSA. The CDR3 sequence: CASSLNRGGGQETQYF. The CDR3 DNA reads TGTGCCAGCAGCTTAAATCGGGGAGGGGGACAAGAGACCCAGTACTTC. The full variable domain, in which reference TRBV7-2 and TRBJ2-5 provide the parts outside the CDR3, is GAGVSQSPSNKVTEKGKDVELRCDPISGHTALYWYRQSLGQGLEFLIYFQGNSAPDKSGLPSDRFSAERTGGSVSTLTIQRTQQEDSAVYLCASSLNRGGGQETQYFGPGTRLLVL.

At least ten counts were recorded for this clonotype. CDR3 coding DNA: TGTGCCAGCAGCTTGACAGGGGGCCTGAACACTGAAGCTTTCTTT. Encoded protein: CASSLTGGLNTEAFF. The chain couples TRBV7-6 to TRBJ1-1; 10 bases line up with TRBD1. Germline loops: CDR1 SGHVS, CDR2 FNYEAQ. V lost 3 bases, J lost 0 bases, and 1 base stayed unmatched. CDR3 length: 15 residues.

This clonotype occurred many times. The gene calls are TRBV12-3 or TRBV12-4 and TRBJ2-6; 9 nucleotides line up with TRBD1. The CDR3 has 17 amino acids. The J segment lost 2 bases and the V segment lost 5 bases, leaving 7 bases of the junction unmatched. The CDR3 nucleotides read TGTGCCAGCAGTGCCCTGGGACAGGGCCCTGGGGCCAACGTCCTGACTTTC. The encoded protein is CASSALGQGPGANVLTF.

In this sample, this clonotype turned up a few times. The chain has TRBV6-5 and TRBJ1-1; D is possibly TRBD1 (6 bases). The CDR3 has 13 amino acids. Germline CDR1 MNHEY, CDR2 SVGAGI. V was shortened by 7 bases and J by 3 bases, with 12 bases between the two germline ends. DNA for the CDR3: TGTGCCAGCACAAGGGGGAGGGACACTGAAGCTTTCTTT. Translated: CASTRGRDTEAFF.

A few counts support this clonotype. The chain uses TRBV12-3 or TRBV12-4 and TRBJ1-5; weak D call: TRBD1 (6 bases). The V gene lost 3 bases and the J gene lost 6 bases, with 12 bases spanning the gap. This CDR3 region has 14 residues. DNA for the CDR3: TGTGCCAGCAGTTTCTCACAGGGTCTTCAGCCCCAGCATTTT. This encodes CASSFSQGLQPQHF.

In its sample, this clonotype was seen a few times. The V and J genes are TRBV2 and TRBJ1-5; 8 nucleotides line up with TRBD1. The germline V gene encodes CDR1 SNHLY and CDR2 FYNNEI. This CDR3 spans 14 amino acids. V dropped 4 bases and J dropped 3; count of bases not matched to a gene: 2. This chain's CDR3 is CASSGTGSNQPQHF. The CDR3 DNA is TGTGCCAGCAGTGGGACAGGGTCCAATCAGCCCCAGCATTTT.

This clonotype was seen only a few times. This may be a read error, as it is one base from a much larger clone. The rearrangement links TRBV28 to TRBJ2-4, with 7 bases that match TRBD1. V was clipped by 4 bases and J by 1 base; unmatched bases: 1. The CDR3 has 14 residues. Germline CDR1 and CDR2: MDHEN and SYDVKM. CDR3 DNA sequence: TGTGCCAGCAGTTCACAGGGGGCCAAAAACATTCAGTACTTC. This translates into CASSSQGAKNIQYF.

This clonotype has just a few counts. V and J are TRBV14 and TRBJ2-1; D is ambiguous. V dropped 4 bases and J dropped 7 bases, with 11 bases sitting between them. CDR3 length equals 13 residues. In germline, CDR1 is SGHDN, CDR2 FVKESK. CDR3 residues: CASSPSSWNEQFF. For the CDR3, the DNA is TGTGCCAGCAGCCCGAGTTCTTGGAATGAGCAGTTCTTC.

This clonotype was observed a handful of times. The chain combines TRBV24-1 with TRBJ2-3; D gene unclear. The V end lost 9 bases, the J end lost 6 bases, and 12 bases lay between the germline ends. Germline V gene sequence: CDR1 KGHDR, CDR2 SFDVKD. The CDR3 is 12 residues long. CDR3 coding DNA: TGTGCCACCTCGAAAGGAAGGGATACGCAGTATTTT. It translates to CATSKGRDTQYF.